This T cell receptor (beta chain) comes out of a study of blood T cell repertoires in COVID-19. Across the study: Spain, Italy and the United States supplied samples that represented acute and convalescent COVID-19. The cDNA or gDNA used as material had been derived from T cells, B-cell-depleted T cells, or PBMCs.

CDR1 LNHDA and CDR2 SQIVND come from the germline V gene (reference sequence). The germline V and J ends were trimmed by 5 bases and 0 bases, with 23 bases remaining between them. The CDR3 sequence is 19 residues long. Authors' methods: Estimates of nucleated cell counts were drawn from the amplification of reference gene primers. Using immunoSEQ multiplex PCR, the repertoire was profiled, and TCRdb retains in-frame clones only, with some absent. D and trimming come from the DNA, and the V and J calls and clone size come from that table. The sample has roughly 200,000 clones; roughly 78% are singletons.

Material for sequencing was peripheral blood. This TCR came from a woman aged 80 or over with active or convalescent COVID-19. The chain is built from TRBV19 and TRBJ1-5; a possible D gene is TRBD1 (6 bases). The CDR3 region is CASSARQVPILHSNQPQHF. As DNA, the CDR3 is TGTGCCAGTAGTGCCAGACAGGTGCCCATCCTCCATAGCAATCAGCCCCAGCATTTT.